This T cell receptor beta chain was documented in a study of Graves' ophthalmopathy and Graves' hyperthyroidism. Findings of the study overall: Sensitivity of approximately 88% and specificity of roughly 80% were achieved when a 13-signature model separated ophthalmopathy from stable hyperthyroidism. Among expanded thyroid clonotypes above 0.001 frequency, most also occurred in blood.

This clonotype was picked up many times. Its matching antigen is unknown. RNA transcripts were the source from which TCR beta CDR3 regions were amplified. An opening RT-PCR round employed HTBI primers and preceded a second-round multiplex PCR. TCRdb independently ran MiXCR on the multiplex PCR reads; one entry per CDR3 protein. Found here are over 450,000 distinct CDR3 sequences, 14% of them singletons; the top ten hold around 9.8%. If patients had other autoimmune diseases, uncontrolled infections, pregnancy or lactation, they were excluded. Diagnosis relied on clinical symptoms, serum thyroxine, TRAb, thyroid ultrasound and orbital computed tomography. This receptor was taken from a woman aged 30 to 39 with Graves' ophthalmopathy. Sample: blood.

In nucleotides, the CDR3 is TGCAGTGCTAAGGGGGACAGAACCTCTAACTATGGCTACACCTTC. Amino acid sequence: CSAKGDRTSNYGYTF. The chain has TRBV20-1 and TRBJ1-2; 7 positions agree with TRBD1. Germline values: CDR1 DFQATT, CDR2 SNEGSKA (reference sequence). V was pared by 4 bases and J by 0 bases, with 8 bases of the junction left unmatched. This CDR3 is built from 15 residues.